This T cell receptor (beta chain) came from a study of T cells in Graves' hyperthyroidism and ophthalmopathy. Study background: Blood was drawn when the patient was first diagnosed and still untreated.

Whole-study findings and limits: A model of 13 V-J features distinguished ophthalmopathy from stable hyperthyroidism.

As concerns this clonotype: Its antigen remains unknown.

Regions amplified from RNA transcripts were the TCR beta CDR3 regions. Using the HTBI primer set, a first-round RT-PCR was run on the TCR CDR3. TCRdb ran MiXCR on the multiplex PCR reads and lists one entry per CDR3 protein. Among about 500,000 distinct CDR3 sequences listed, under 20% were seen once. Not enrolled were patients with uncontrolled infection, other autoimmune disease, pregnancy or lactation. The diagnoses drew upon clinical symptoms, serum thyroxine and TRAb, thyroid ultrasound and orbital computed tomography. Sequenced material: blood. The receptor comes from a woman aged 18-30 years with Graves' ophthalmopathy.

The CDR3 protein is CASTPLVNTEAFF. The CDR3 nucleotides read TGTGCCAGCACCCCTCTTGTGAACACTGAAGCTTTCTTT. The rearrangement links TRBV7-9 to TRBJ1-1, with D unresolved. The length of the CDR3 is 13 residues. Germline V gene lookup returns CDR1 SEHNR and CDR2 FQNEAQ (reference sequence). Trimming took 7 bases from V and 0 from J, leaving 9 bases between them.